This is a list of T cell receptor beta chains from one sample in a study of T-cell memory formation after mild COVID-19. TCRdb redid the calling of the 5' RACE reads with MiXCR, one entry per CDR3 protein. Here the sample spans 170,000 or so distinct CDR3 sequences, about a third being singletons. Sequencing used PBMCs or a T cell subset sorted from them (not recorded which). These receptors all stem from an adult woman who had mild COVID-19 (a few samples of this study predate the infection). Cell type and time point are not known. The conserved cysteine and the conserved F or W are not part of the CDR3 here. Each record gives: J gene, D gene, V gene, CDR3 protein. The D gene is left open where the match is weak.

j_call: TRBJ1-5; d_call: -; v_call: TRBV6-5; cdr3_aa: ASSSGTAGGPQH
j_call: TRBJ2-7; d_call: TRBD2; v_call: TRBV5-1; cdr3_aa: ASSRSGLAGSHSYEQY
j_call: TRBJ1-5; d_call: -; v_call: TRBV7-8; cdr3_aa: ASSPRSGQPQH
j_call: TRBJ2-7; d_call: -; v_call: TRBV18; cdr3_aa: ASSSTPPEQY
j_call: TRBJ2-2; d_call: TRBD2; v_call: TRBV12-3/TRBV12-4; cdr3_aa: ASSLAGFTGELF
j_call: TRBJ2-7; d_call: TRBD2; v_call: TRBV29-1; cdr3_aa: SVRTSGSYEQY
j_call: TRBJ2-1; d_call: TRBD1; v_call: TRBV20-1; cdr3_aa: STDRVSTLNEQF
j_call: TRBJ1-1; d_call: -; v_call: TRBV7-6; cdr3_aa: ASSLGRHTEAF
j_call: TRBJ2-1; d_call: TRBD2; v_call: TRBV2; cdr3_aa: ASSELGGGLNEQF
j_call: TRBJ2-1; d_call: -; v_call: TRBV11-2; cdr3_aa: ASSLGGLGEQF
j_call: TRBJ1-5; d_call: TRBD1; v_call: TRBV27; cdr3_aa: ASSLQGAHQPQH
j_call: TRBJ1-1; d_call: -; v_call: TRBV14; cdr3_aa: ASSRLTGVNTEAF
j_call: TRBJ2-1; d_call: -; v_call: TRBV7-3; cdr3_aa: ASSPDLSSYNEQF
j_call: TRBJ2-7; d_call: -; v_call: TRBV9; cdr3_aa: ASSRNGYEQY
j_call: TRBJ1-6; d_call: -; v_call: TRBV5-6; cdr3_aa: ASSLEGTLYNSPLH
j_call: TRBJ2-2; d_call: TRBD2; v_call: TRBV5-1; cdr3_aa: ASSITPGLAGRSDLGELF
j_call: TRBJ1-1; d_call: -; v_call: TRBV19; cdr3_aa: ASSSSGLMNTEAF
j_call: TRBJ2-7; d_call: TRBD1; v_call: TRBV6-5; cdr3_aa: ASSRDRGGNEQY
j_call: TRBJ2-3; d_call: TRBD2; v_call: TRBV6-2/TRBV6-3; cdr3_aa: ASSKGLAEVSDTQY
j_call: TRBJ2-7; d_call: -; v_call: TRBV11-3; cdr3_aa: ASSLDRPGEQY
j_call: TRBJ2-1; d_call: TRBD2; v_call: TRBV12-3/TRBV12-4; cdr3_aa: ASSPTGGSYNEQF
j_call: TRBJ2-1; d_call: -; v_call: TRBV6-5; cdr3_aa: ASSAWGQF
j_call: TRBJ2-1; d_call: -; v_call: TRBV11-3; cdr3_aa: ASSLYGTPLSYNEQF
j_call: TRBJ2-2; d_call: -; v_call: TRBV24-1; cdr3_aa: ASAGALNTGELF
j_call: TRBJ2-7; d_call: -; v_call: TRBV4-3; cdr3_aa: ASSQRSGAGEQY
j_call: TRBJ2-7; d_call: TRBD2; v_call: TRBV11-2; cdr3_aa: ASSLAGGPVRVDEQY
j_call: TRBJ2-1; d_call: TRBD2; v_call: TRBV5-6; cdr3_aa: ASSLPGLADNEQF
j_call: TRBJ2-2; d_call: TRBD1; v_call: TRBV19; cdr3_aa: ASSISQTGSGELF